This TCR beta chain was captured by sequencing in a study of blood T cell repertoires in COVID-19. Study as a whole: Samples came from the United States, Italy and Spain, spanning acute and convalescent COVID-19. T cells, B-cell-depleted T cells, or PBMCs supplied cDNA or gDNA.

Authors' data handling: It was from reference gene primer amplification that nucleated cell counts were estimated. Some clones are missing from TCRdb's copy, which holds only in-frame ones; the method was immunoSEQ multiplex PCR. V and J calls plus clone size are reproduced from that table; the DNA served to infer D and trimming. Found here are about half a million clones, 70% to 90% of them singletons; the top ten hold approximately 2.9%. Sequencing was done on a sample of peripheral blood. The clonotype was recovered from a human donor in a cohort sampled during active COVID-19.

The CDR3, as DNA: TGTGCTAGTGGTAGTACTCTAGGGGAGGGCTTGAGCACAGATACGCAGTATTTT. Protein product: CASGSTLGEGLSTDTQYF. The genes are TRBV12-5 and TRBJ2-3; 7 bases agree with TRBD2. Germline V gene lookup returns CDR1 LGHNT and CDR2 FRNRAP. The CDR3 contains 18 residues. J lost 0 bases, V lost 5 bases, and 14 bases had no gene match.